The T cell receptor beta chain described here comes from a study of identical twins. Overall study findings and caveats: Researchers reported excess low generation probability among twin-shared out-of-frame alpha sequences.

TCRdb redid the calling of the 5' RACE reads with MiXCR, one entry per CDR3 protein. The sample lists some 760,000 distinct CDR3 sequences; 15% to 20% were seen once. V shed 6 bases, J shed 5 bases, and the junction held 7 bases outside the gene matches. This CDR3 has 13 residues. CDR1 ENHRY and CDR2 SYGVKD come from the germline V gene. This clonotype has only a few counts. No antigen is known for it. These data were also reused for a study on T cells expressing NK-cell markers.

The sequence came from a woman younger than 35 in good health. This chain connects TRBV10-3 to TRBJ2-7; the match to TRBD1 covers 7 bases. Sequencing was carried out using PBMCs. Here the CDR3 reads CAISATGQHEQYF. CDR3 DNA: TGTGCCATCAGCGCGACAGGGCAACACGAGCAGTACTTC.